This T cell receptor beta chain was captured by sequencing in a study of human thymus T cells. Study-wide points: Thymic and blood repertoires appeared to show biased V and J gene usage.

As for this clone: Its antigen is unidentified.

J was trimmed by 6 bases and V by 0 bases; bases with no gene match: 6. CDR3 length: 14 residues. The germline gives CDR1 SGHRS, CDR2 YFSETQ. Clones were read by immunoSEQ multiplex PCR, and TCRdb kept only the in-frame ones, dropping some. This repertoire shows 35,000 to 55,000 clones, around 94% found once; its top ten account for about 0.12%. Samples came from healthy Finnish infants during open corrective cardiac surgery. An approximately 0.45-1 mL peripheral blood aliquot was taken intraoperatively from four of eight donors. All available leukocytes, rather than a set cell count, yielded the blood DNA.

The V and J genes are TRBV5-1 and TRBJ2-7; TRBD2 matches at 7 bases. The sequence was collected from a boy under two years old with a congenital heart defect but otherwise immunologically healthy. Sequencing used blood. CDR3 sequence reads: CASSLERGPSEQYF. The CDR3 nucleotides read TGCGCCAGCAGCTTGGAGCGGGGCCCCAGCGAGCAGTACTTC. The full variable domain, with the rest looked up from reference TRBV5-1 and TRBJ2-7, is KAGVTQTPRYLIKTRGQQVTLSCSPISGHRSVSWYQQTPGQGLQFLFEYFSETQRNKGNFPGRFSGRQFSNSRSEMNVSTLELGDSALYLCASSLERGPSEQYFGPGTRLTVT.